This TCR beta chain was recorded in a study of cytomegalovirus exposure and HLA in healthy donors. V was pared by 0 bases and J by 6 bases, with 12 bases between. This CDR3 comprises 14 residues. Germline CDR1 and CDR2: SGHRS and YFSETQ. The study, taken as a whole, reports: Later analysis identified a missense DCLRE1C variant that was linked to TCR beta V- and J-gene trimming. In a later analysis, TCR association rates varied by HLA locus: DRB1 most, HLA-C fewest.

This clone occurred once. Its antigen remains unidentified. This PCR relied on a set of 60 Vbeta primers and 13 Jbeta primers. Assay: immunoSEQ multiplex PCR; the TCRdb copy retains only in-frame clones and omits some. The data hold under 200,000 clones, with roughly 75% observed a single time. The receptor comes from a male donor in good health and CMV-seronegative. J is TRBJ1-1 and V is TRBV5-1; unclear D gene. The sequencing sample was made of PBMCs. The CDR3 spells CASSLDGLRPEAFF. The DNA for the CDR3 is TGCGCCAGCAGCTTGGACGGGTTGAGACCTGAAGCTTTCTTT.